The 13 T cell receptor beta chains below all came from one sample that was sequenced in a study of blood T cell repertoires in COVID-19. Produced via immunoSEQ multiplex PCR; TCRdb's table is partial and in-frame only. The sample lists fewer than 200,000 clones; around 74% were seen once. Sequencing used peripheral blood. The receptor set was obtained from a woman older than 75 with acute or convalescent COVID-19.

The count of this clone is one. This chain joins TRBV3-1 (or the pseudogene TRBV3-2) and TRBJ2-2; 11 bases agree with TRBD2. V shed 7 bases and J 1 base; nucleotides not matched to a gene: 14. The CDR3 has 19 residues. Germline CDR1 reads LGHDT; CDR2 reads YNNKEL (reference sequence). CDR3 nucleotides: TGTGCCAGCAAAGGGTGGGGGCCTAGCGGGAGGATGAACACCGGGGAGCTGTTTTTT. It codes for CASKGWGPSGRMNTGELFF.

The chain employs TRBV28 and TRBJ2-3; D gene unclear. V was shortened by 5 bases and J by 4 bases, with 7 bases between the two germline ends. Germline V CDR1 and CDR2: MDHEN, SYDVKM. The CDR3 length is 12 residues. CDR3 nucleotides: TGTGCCAGCAGTCAAGTAGCAGATACGCAGTATTTT. It codes for CASSQVADTQYF. Looking up the rest from reference TRBV28 and TRBJ2-3 gives the full variable domain: DVKVTQSSRYLVKRTGEKVFLECVQDMDHENMFWYRQDPGLGLRLIYFSYDVKMKEKGDIPEGYSVSREKKERFSLILESASTNQTSMYLCASSQVADTQYFGPGTRLTVL.

The rearrangement joins TRBV4-1 to TRBJ2-5, with 7 positions matching TRBD2. This CDR3 contains 15 residues. Trimming removed 1 base from V and 5 bases from J; junction bases left unmatched: 7. The germline V gene has CDR1 MGHRA and CDR2 YSYEKL. The CDR3, as DNA: TGCGCCAGCAGCCAAGCGGGAGGAGGTTGGGAGACCCAGTACTTC. Its protein product is CASSQAGGGWETQYF.

The chain carries TRBV9 and TRBJ2-1; maybe TRBD2 (7 bases). CDR3 length equals 13 residues. Trimming shortened V by 3 bases and J by 7 bases, and 11 bases separated the two germline ends. Germline V lookup: CDR1 SGDLS, CDR2 YYNGEE. CDR3 sequence: CASSGGGWNEQFF. The CDR3 nucleotides read TGTGCCAGCAGCGGGGGGGGCTGGAATGAGCAGTTCTTC.

V usage is TRBV3-1 (or the pseudogene TRBV3-2) and J usage is TRBJ2-7, with TRBD2 matching 9 bases. Germline V gene data show CDR1 as LGHDT and CDR2 as YNNKEL (reference sequence). The CDR3 totals 17 residues. V shed 4 bases and J 6 bases; nucleotides not matched to a gene: 16. The CDR3 loop reads CASSPHVLAGGLGEQYF. CDR3 nucleotides: TGTGCCAGCAGCCCGCACGTTCTGGCGGGAGGGCTGGGCGAGCAGTACTTC.

This clone was seen once. The genes are TRBV10-1 and TRBJ1-1; no definite D call. The CDR3 contains 13 residues. From germline, CDR1 is WNHNN and CDR2 SYGVQD (reference sequence). Trimming removed 3 bases at V and 1 base at J, with 6 bases between. The CDR3 bases are TGCGCCAGCAGTGACAGTGCGAACACTGAAGCTTTCTTT. Translated, it gives CASSDSANTEAFF.

V usage is TRBV18 and J usage is TRBJ2-1; 11 bases match TRBD2. Germline assignment: CDR1 KGHSH and CDR2 LQKENI. J was trimmed by 9 bases and V by 2 bases; bases with no gene match: 15. The CDR3 sequence is 18 residues long. As DNA, the CDR3 is TGTGCCAGCTCACCAAGAAGTAGCGGGAGGGCTCCCCCCGGTGAGCAGTTCTTC. Translation gives CASSPRSSGRAPPGEQFF.

The chain joins TRBV19 to TRBJ2-3; TRBD1 matches 8 bases. This CDR3 contains 17 residues. Germline loops: CDR1 LNHDA, CDR2 SQIVND (reference sequence). With 3 bases clipped from V and 0 bases from J, the junction kept 8 bases outside the gene matches. CDR3 nucleotide sequence: TGTGCCAGTAGTATTTGGGGAACAGGGGGAAGCACAGATACGCAGTATTTT. This gives the protein CASSIWGTGGSTDTQYF. Full variable domain (remainder filled in from reference TRBV19 and TRBJ2-3): DGGITQSPKYLFRKEGQNVTLSCEQNLNHDAMYWYRQDPGQGLRLIYYSQIVNDFQKGDIAEGYSVSREKKESFPLTVTSAQKNPTAFYLCASSIWGTGGSTDTQYFGPGTRLTVL.

The chain recombines TRBV10-3 with TRBJ1-4; D unclear. CDR1 is ENHRY and CDR2 is SYGVKD in the germline V gene. This CDR3 is built from 15 residues. Trimming left V 3 bases short and J 2 bases short, with 10 bases between. The CDR3 spells CAISDRGSTNEKLFF. For the CDR3, the DNA is TGTGCCATCAGTGATCGGGGAAGCACTAATGAAAAACTGTTTTTT.

This rearrangement joins TRBV19 to TRBJ1-1; D is uncertain. The CDR3 is 14 amino acids. V lost 5 bases to trimming and J lost 2 bases, with 12 bases between them. Per germline, CDR1 LNHDA and CDR2 SQIVND (reference sequence). For the CDR3, the DNA is TGTGCCAGTAGTCTCCCGGGATCCAACACTGAAGCTTTCTTT. This translates into CASSLPGSNTEAFF.

The chain combines TRBV6-5 with TRBJ1-1; 7 nucleotides match TRBD1. V was clipped by 6 bases and J by 1 base; unmatched bases: 8. Germline V gene lookup returns CDR1 MNHEY and CDR2 SVGAGI. CDR3 length: 15 amino acids. The CDR3 loop is CASRREQGSNTEAFF. CDR3 coding DNA: TGTGCCAGCAGGAGGGAACAGGGGTCGAACACTGAAGCTTTCTTT.

In its sample, this clone was seen once. This clone may be a read error of a much larger clone one base away. The chain couples TRBV19 to TRBJ1-6; 7 positions agree with TRBD1. Trimming took 3 bases from V and 6 from J; bases not matched to a gene: 5. In germline, CDR1 is LNHDA, CDR2 SQIVND (reference sequence). The CDR3 length is 15 residues. The CDR3 loop reads CASSMTTGLNSPLHF. CDR3 in DNA: TGTGCCAGTAGTATGACGACAGGGCTTAATTCACCCCTCCACTTT.

The chain recombines TRBV28 with TRBJ1-3; 9 nucleotides agree with TRBD1. CDR3 length: 14 residues. J gave up 4 bases and V 7 bases, and 5 bases lay outside the gene matches. CDR1 MDHEN and CDR2 SYDVKM come from the germline V gene. This CDR3 is CASNGQGIGNTIYF. CDR3 DNA: TGTGCCAGCAACGGACAGGGGATCGGAAACACCATATATTTT.